Listed here are 30 T cell receptor beta chains from one sample, sequenced in a study of T cell repertoires in cytomegalovirus infection (dated by TCRdb to about 2019). TCRdb shows the sequencer as Illumina HiSeq 1500. TCRdb reprocessed the public reads (quality trimming at Q25 with fastp, clone calling with MiXCR) and kept in-frame beta chains. When rows share a CDR3 protein, they turn into one entry using the most common DNA and genes. Recorded for this sample are some 54,000 distinct CDR3 sequences; 15% to 20% of them occurred a single time. Clones ranked in the top ten supply over 75% of the sample. Sample treatment or condition, as interpreted from the label and publication: in vitro stimulation with specific CMV peptide epitopes to enrich CMV-specific T cells. These receptors are not linked to any known antigen. The sequencing used CD8+ T cells from cultured PBMCs, collected from culture after CMV antigen stimulation. The receptors shown here come from a human donor in good health (CMV status not recorded). Some clones in this sample may be carry-over from other donors' samples.

J is TRBJ1-3 and V is TRBV7-9; D ambiguous. Germline-derived CDR1 and CDR2 are SEHNR and FQNEAQ (reference sequence). There are 16 residues in the CDR3. The V and J ends lost 4 bases and 0 bases respectively, with 13 bases between them. The CDR3 is CASSSPDPSSGNTIYF. CDR3 DNA: TGTGCCAGCAGCTCCCCAGACCCGAGCTCTGGAAACACCATATATTTT.

This clonotype was found a few times. The rearrangement joins TRBV6-1 to TRBJ1-3; D unclear. The CDR3 totals 16 residues. V gave up 1 base and J gave up 0 bases, with 10 bases separating them. Germline loops: CDR1 MNHNS, CDR2 SASEGT. As DNA, the CDR3 is TGTGCCAGCAGTGAAGGCAGGCACGTCTCTGGAAACACCATATATTTT. Translated, it gives CASSEGRHVSGNTIYF.

The chain carries TRBV7-2 and TRBJ1-4, with D possibly matching TRBD1 (5 bases). Trimming removed 1 base from V and 1 base from J, with 7 bases in between. CDR3 length: 15 residues. In germline, CDR1 is SGHTA, CDR2 FQGNSA. CDR3 DNA sequence: TGTGCCAGCAGCTTAGACAGGCGAACTAATGAAAAACTGTTTTTT. Encoded protein: CASSLDRRTNEKLFF.

V is TRBV6-6 and J is TRBJ2-2, with TRBD2 as a possible D gene (5 bases). The germline V gene has CDR1 MNHNY and CDR2 SVGAGI (reference sequence). Trimming cost V 8 bases and J 3 bases, with 10 bases left between them. The CDR3 extends over 13 amino acids. The CDR3 sequence is CASCEGDTGELFF. CDR3 nucleotides: TGTGCCAGCTGTGAGGGCGACACCGGGGAGCTGTTTTTT.

By sample fraction, this clonotype is medium-sized. V is TRBV4-3 and J is TRBJ1-4; 7 positions agree with TRBD1. Per the germline V gene, CDR1 is LGHNA and CDR2 is YSLEER. The CDR3 covers 17 residues. Unmatched junction bases numbered 11, after V lost 2 bases and J lost 5 bases. The DNA for the CDR3 is TGCGCCAGCAGCCAATCTTTTACGGGACAGCTAAATGAAAAACTGTTTTTT. It translates to CASSQSFTGQLNEKLFF.

V and J are TRBV12-3 or TRBV12-4 and TRBJ1-2; the match to TRBD1 covers 10 bases. The CDR3 runs to 13 residues. With 5 bases clipped from V and 6 bases from J, the junction kept 3 bases outside the gene matches. This CDR3 reads CASSHGQGDGYTF. CDR3 nucleotides: TGTGCCAGCAGTCACGGACAGGGGGATGGCTACACCTTC.

This clonotype has only a few counts. This chain uses TRBV5-3 with TRBJ1-2, with D tentatively TRBD1 (6 bases). TRBV5-3 is given ORF status, its function remaining uncertain. The CDR3 loop spans 12 amino acids. V was trimmed by 8 bases and J by 6 bases, leaving 14 bases between them. CDR3 protein: CASSRGQHGYTF. In DNA, the CDR3 is TGTGCCAGCAGCCGGGGACAACATGGCTACACCTTC.

This clonotype was observed a few times. The J gene is TRBJ2-1, the V gene TRBV7-9; D gene ambiguous. Germline CDR1 is SEHNR and CDR2 is FQNEAQ (reference sequence). The CDR3 covers 16 residues. The V end was cut by 7 bases, the J end by 4 bases, with 20 bases between. The CDR3 region is CASTPRVQLGYNEQFF. The DNA of the CDR3 is TGTGCCAGCACCCCCCGGGTCCAACTGGGGTACAATGAGCAGTTCTTC.

V and J are TRBV7-2 and TRBJ2-1, with TRBD2 identical over 10 bases. The ends lost 6 bases at V and 5 bases at J; junction bases unmatched: 7. The CDR3 covers 15 residues. Germline CDR1 SGHTA, CDR2 FQGNSA. The CDR3 reads CASRKGLAVNNEQFF. The CDR3 nucleotides read TGTGCCAGCAGGAAAGGACTAGCGGTGAACAATGAGCAGTTCTTC.

This clonotype was detected a few times. This rearrangement joins TRBV7-2 to TRBJ2-7, with 7 positions matching TRBD2. The germline gives CDR1 SGHTA, CDR2 FQGNSA. After removal of 5 bases from V and 4 bases from J, the junction contained 5 bases not matched to a gene. The CDR3 loop spans 13 amino acids. The CDR3, as DNA: TGTGCCAGCAGCCCATGGGGGGGGTACGAGCAGTACTTC. Translated: CASSPWGGYEQYF.

The V call is TRBV11-2, the J call TRBJ2-7, with D maybe TRBD2 (5 bases). The germline V gene has CDR1 SGHAT and CDR2 FQNNGV. The V gene lost 5 bases and the J gene lost 4 bases, with 18 bases spanning the gap. The CDR3 is 15 residues long. The CDR3 protein is CASSPLGEIFYEQYF. CDR3 DNA sequence: TGTGCCAGCAGCCCTCTCGGGGAGATATTTTACGAGCAGTACTTC.

The chain has TRBV12-3 or TRBV12-4 and TRBJ1-1; 7 positions agree with TRBD1. This CDR3 contains 12 residues. The J segment lost 6 bases and the V segment lost 6 bases, leaving 4 bases of the junction unmatched. The chain's CDR3 is CASSIGTAEAFF. CDR3 nucleotide sequence: TGTGCCAGCAGCATCGGGACAGCTGAAGCTTTCTTT.

The chain recombines TRBV9 with TRBJ2-5; 8 bases map to TRBD1. Trimming removed 1 base from V and 2 bases from J; junction bases left unmatched: 4. This CDR3 region has 15 residues. Per germline, CDR1 SGDLS and CDR2 YYNGEE. DNA for the CDR3: TGTGCCAGCAGCGTACAGGGGGCCCTACAAGAGACCCAGTACTTC. Its translation is CASSVQGALQETQYF.

This clonotype was counted a few times. This chain connects TRBV11-2 to TRBJ2-5, with D tentatively TRBD1 (5 bases). V lost 0 bases, J lost 5 bases, and 13 bases lay in between. Germline CDR1 SGHAT, CDR2 FQNNGV. This CDR3 region has 15 residues. The CDR3 DNA reads as TGTGCCAGCAGCTTAGAATACCAGGGTAGGGAGACCCAGTACTTC. It translates to CASSLEYQGRETQYF.

V gene TRBV4-3 combines with J gene TRBJ2-5; 9 bases are shared with TRBD2. The germline V gene has CDR1 LGHNA and CDR2 YSLEER. V shed 0 bases and J 5 bases; nucleotides not matched to a gene: 10. CDR3 length: 17 amino acids. CDR3: CASSQELAGEPGETQYF. The CDR3 nucleotides read TGCGCCAGCAGCCAAGAGTTAGCGGGGGAGCCGGGGGAGACCCAGTACTTC.

CDR3 residues: CASSLNQRGGLKVDTQYF. CDR3 nucleotide sequence: TGTGCCAGCAGCCTGAACCAGCGGGGGGGCCTCAAGGTTGATACGCAGTATTTT. This rearrangement joins TRBV7-2 to TRBJ2-3; 10 bases are shared with TRBD2. The junction had 17 bases not matched to a gene; V was cut back by 5 bases and J by 6 bases. This CDR3 contains 18 residues. Per germline, CDR1 SGHTA and CDR2 FQGNSA.

This clonotype was seen more than once but under ten times. This chain links TRBV4-3 with TRBJ2-2, with a tentative D call TRBD1 (5 bases). This CDR3 has 16 amino acids. From germline, CDR1 is LGHNA and CDR2 YSLEER. V gave up 0 bases and J gave up 0 bases, with 8 bases separating them. DNA for the CDR3: TGCGCCAGCAGCCAAGACAGGGTGACGAACACCGGGGAGCTGTTTTTT. Amino acids: CASSQDRVTNTGELFF.

The chain links TRBV7-6 to TRBJ2-3, with TRBD1 as a possible D gene (6 bases). Per germline, CDR1 SGHVS and CDR2 FNYEAQ. V was shortened by 5 bases and J by 4 bases, with 19 bases between the two germline ends. CDR3 length: 16 residues. In nucleotides, the CDR3 is TGTGCCAGCAGCCACCCGACTGATCCAGGGGCAGATACGCAGTATTTT. This encodes CASSHPTDPGADTQYF.

The chain links TRBV4-1 to TRBJ2-7; weak D call: TRBD2 (6 bases). This CDR3 has 15 amino acids. The V end lost 1 base, the J end lost 0 bases, and 10 bases lay between the germline ends. Germline values: CDR1 MGHRA, CDR2 YSYEKL. CDR3 loop: CASSQARGNSYEQYF. The CDR3 region has the DNA TGCGCCAGCAGCCAAGCTCGGGGGAACTCCTACGAGCAGTACTTC.

The CDR3 sequence is CASSTGETNYGYTF. The CDR3 region has the DNA TGTGCCAGCAGTACAGGGGAGACTAACTATGGCTACACCTTC. The chain combines TRBV11-1 with TRBJ1-2; 7 positions agree with TRBD1. The J segment lost 0 bases and the V segment lost 6 bases, leaving 4 bases of the junction unmatched. CDR1 and CDR2 (germline): SGHAT, FQDESV (reference sequence). This CDR3 comprises 14 residues.

The genes are TRBV5-6 and TRBJ1-4; 10 nucleotides line up with TRBD1. The CDR3 runs to 15 residues. Germline loops: CDR1 SGHDT, CDR2 YYEEEE. V dropped 3 bases and J dropped 6; count of bases not matched to a gene: 5. CDR3 protein: CASSSLGTGDEKLFF. As DNA, the CDR3 is TGTGCCAGCAGCTCGTTGGGGACAGGGGATGAAAAACTGTTTTTT.

This clonotype has just a few counts. The CDR3: CASSPTGPYEQYF. DNA of the CDR3: TGTGCCAGCAGTCCGACAGGCCCCTACGAGCAGTACTTC. The chain carries TRBV27 and TRBJ2-7, with D perhaps TRBD1 (6 bases). This CDR3 is built from 13 residues. CDR1 and CDR2 (germline): MNHEY, SMNVEV (reference sequence). The V end was cut by 5 bases, the J end by 2 bases, with 10 bases between.

This chain joins TRBV7-8 and TRBJ1-2, with TRBD1 as a possible D gene (5 bases). Germline CDR1 and CDR2: SGHVS and FQNEAQ. The ends were cut back, 0 bases at V and 6 bases at J, with 11 bases in the middle. This CDR3 is 14 amino acids long. This chain's CDR3 is CASSLASSRDGYTF. The CDR3 nucleotides read TGTGCCAGCAGCTTAGCGTCTTCCAGGGATGGCTACACCTTC.

The chain recombines TRBV7-6 with TRBJ2-6; D gene unclear. The V end lost 3 bases, the J end lost 1 base, and 10 bases lay between the germline ends. Germline V gene data show CDR1 as SGHVS and CDR2 as FNYEAQ. The CDR3 totals 16 residues. CDR3 DNA sequence: TGTGCCAGCAGCTTGACCTTCCAGTCTGGGGCCAACGTCCTGACTTTC. As protein: CASSLTFQSGANVLTF.

V is TRBV7-2 and J is TRBJ1-1, with D possibly TRBD1 on 5 matching bases. The germline V gene encodes CDR1 SGHTA and CDR2 FQGNSA. The germline V and J ends were trimmed by 1 base and 5 bases, with 17 bases remaining between them. This CDR3 is built from 16 residues. The CDR3 DNA is TGTGCCAGCAGCTTAGTTCTTGGTAGAGGGGAAACTGAAGCTTTCTTT. It translates to CASSLVLGRGETEAFF. The full variable domain, its missing parts supplied by reference TRBV7-2 and TRBJ1-1, is GAGVSQSPSNKVTEKGKDVELRCDPISGHTALYWYRQSLGQGLEFLIYFQGNSAPDKSGLPSDRFSAERTGGSVSTLTIQRTQQEDSAVYLCASSLVLGRGETEAFFGQGTRLTVV.

This clonotype was seen more than once but under ten times. The gene calls are TRBV12-3 or TRBV12-4 and TRBJ1-5; 10 nucleotides line up with TRBD1. CDR3 length: 16 amino acids. V was pared by 6 bases and J by 1 base, with 6 bases of the junction left unmatched. The CDR3 DNA reads TGTGCCAGCAGGTCCTCGGGACAGGGGAGCAATCAGCCCCAGCATTTT. Amino acid sequence: CASRSSGQGSNQPQHF.

The gene calls are TRBV7-2 and TRBJ2-1; D is unresolved. CDR1 SGHTA and CDR2 FQGNSA come from the germline V gene. CDR3 size: 17 residues. V was shortened by 1 base and J by 8 bases, with 21 bases between the two germline ends. This CDR3 reads CASSLDLADEIFDEQFF. In DNA form, the CDR3 reads TGTGCCAGCAGCTTAGATCTGGCGGACGAGATTTTTGATGAGCAGTTCTTC.

The chain employs TRBV2 and TRBJ2-5; no reliable D call. Germline loops: CDR1 SNHLY, CDR2 FYNNEI. V dropped 6 bases and J dropped 4 bases, with 3 bases sitting between them. The CDR3 runs to 10 residues. The DNA for the CDR3 is TGTGCCAGCAGGGGAGAGACCCAGTACTTC. It yields the protein CASRGETQYF. Filled out from reference TRBV2 and TRBJ2-5, the complete variable domain reads EPEVTQTPSHQVTQMGQEVILRCVPISNHLYFYWYRQILGQKVEFLVSFYNNEISEKSEIFDDQFSVERPDGSNFTLKIRSTKLEDSAMYFCASRGETQYFGPGTRLLVL.

The chain couples TRBV6-1 to TRBJ2-7; D not certain. The CDR3 sequence is 15 residues long. Trimming removed 4 bases from V and 2 bases from J, with 15 bases in between. Germline CDR1 MNHNS, CDR2 SASEGT. CDR3 sequence reads: CASSGRAGGAYEQYF. CDR3 coding DNA: TGTGCCAGCAGTGGACGCGCAGGTGGGGCCTACGAGCAGTACTTC.

This clonotype came up a few times. The chain couples TRBV5-6 to TRBJ1-6; D unclear. Germline loops: CDR1 SGHDT, CDR2 YYEEEE. The V and J ends lost 0 bases and 9 bases respectively, with 7 bases between them. The length of the CDR3 is 13 residues. This chain's CDR3 is CASSLEAGSPLHF. The CDR3 nucleotides read TGTGCCAGCAGCTTGGAGGCCGGTTCACCCCTCCACTTT.